Listed here are 27 T cell receptor beta chains from one sample, sequenced in a study of radiotherapy plus CTLA-4 blockade in lung cancer. Only in-frame clones appear in the TCRdb table, and some are missing; sequencing was by immunoSEQ multiplex PCR. The sample gives about 48,000 clones, 75% to 90% of which show up once; over 15% is in the top ten. The specimen comprised peripheral blood, sampled from a patient treated with radiotherapy plus ipilimumab. The source of these receptors is a human donor with non-small cell lung cancer that progressed on radiotherapy plus ipilimumab. Some clones in this sample may be carry-over from other donors' samples.

The rearrangement joins TRBV7-9 to TRBJ1-1; weak D call: TRBD1 (5 bases). Germline CDR1 reads SEHNR; CDR2 reads FQNEAQ (reference sequence). This CDR3 is built from 13 residues. The V end lost 5 bases, the J end lost 10 bases, and 17 bases lay between the germline ends. The CDR3 is CASSPEIGGTAFF. Here the CDR3 DNA reads TGTGCCAGCAGCCCAGAGATTGGGGGGACAGCTTTCTTT.

The CDR3 loop is CASGIPRTGDYGYTF. The CDR3 region has the DNA TGTGCCAGCGGAATACCCCGGACAGGGGACTATGGCTACACCTTC. The chain employs TRBV27 and TRBJ1-2, with 9 positions matching TRBD1. The CDR3 covers 15 residues. With V trimmed by 8 bases and J by 3 bases, 10 bases remained unmatched. Germline V lookup: CDR1 MNHEY, CDR2 SMNVEV (reference sequence).

The chain combines TRBV4-2 with TRBJ1-1; no clear D gene. Germline values: CDR1 LGHNA, CDR2 YNFKEQ. V was trimmed by 4 bases and J by 8 bases, leaving 14 bases between them. The CDR3 is 13 residues long. CDR3 loop: CASSPGLLIEAFF. Written as DNA, the CDR3 is TGTGCCAGCAGCCCCGGACTGCTGATAGAAGCTTTCTTT.

The chain links TRBV9 to TRBJ2-3, with unresolved D. Germline lookup yields CDR1 SGDLS and CDR2 YYNGEE. V was clipped by 3 bases and J by 2 bases, with 4 bases between them. CDR3 length: 12 amino acids. As DNA, the CDR3 is TGTGCCAGCAGCGAACACACAGATACGCAGTATTTT. Protein: CASSEHTDTQYF. Complete variable domain (other parts from reference TRBV9 and TRBJ2-3): DSGVTQTPKHLITATGQRVTLRCSPRSGDLSVYWYQQSLDQGLQFLIQYYNGEERAKGNILERFSAQQFPDLHSELNLSSLELGDSALYFCASSEHTDTQYFGPGTRLTVL.

This chain uses TRBV21-1 with TRBJ2-1; the table's D call TRBD2 went unverified against the DNA. TRBV21-1 is shown as a pseudogene. CDR3 length equals 17 residues. CDR3 sequence reads: CASSTCKAVSSYNEQFF. The CDR3 DNA sequence: TGTGCCAGCAGCACCTGTAAAGCGGTAAGCTCCTACAATGAGCAGTTCTTC.

The V gene is TRBV9, the J gene TRBJ1-3; maybe TRBD1 (6 bases). The CDR3 extends over 16 amino acids. V gave up 0 bases and J gave up 0 bases, with 10 bases separating them. Per germline, CDR1 SGDLS and CDR2 YYNGEE. The CDR3 protein is CASSVGTGTSGNTIYF. CDR3 bases: TGTGCCAGCAGCGTAGGCACAGGGACCTCTGGAAACACCATATATTTT.

Only one count was recorded for this clone. The rearrangement uses TRBV5-1 and TRBJ2-7; 8 positions agree with TRBD1. Losses at the gene ends were 0 bases for V and 6 bases for J; bases not matched to a gene: 5. CDR1 is SGHRS and CDR2 is YFSETQ in the germline V gene. The CDR3 spans 14 residues. The CDR3 bases are TGCGCCAGCAGCTTGGGAAGGACAGGGAGCGAGCAGTACTTC. Residues: CASSLGRTGSEQYF.

This CDR3 reads CASSLVGAGNTGELFF. CDR3 in DNA: TGCGCCAGCAGCTTGGTGGGGGCAGGGAACACCGGGGAGCTGTTTTTT. J is TRBJ2-2 and V is TRBV5-1, with TRBD1 as a possible D gene (6 bases). The germline V gene encodes CDR1 SGHRS and CDR2 YFSETQ. The length of the CDR3 is 16 residues. V shed 0 bases and J shed 1 base, with 10 bases lying between them.

The CDR3 DNA reads TGTGCCAGCAGTTCCGGGGGCCTAGCGGGTAACACCGGGGAGCTGTTTTTT. The encoded protein is CASSSGGLAGNTGELFF. The chain employs TRBV11-1 and TRBJ2-2; 8 nucleotides align to TRBD2. Trimming took 6 bases from V and 2 from J; bases not matched to a gene: 11. From germline, CDR1 is SGHAT and CDR2 FQDESV (reference sequence). The CDR3 is 17 residues long. The full variable domain, its missing parts supplied by reference TRBV11-1 and TRBJ2-2, is EAEVAQSPRYKITEKSQAVAFWCDPISGHATLYWYRQILGQGPELLVQFQDESVVDDSQLPKDRFSAERLKGVDSTLKIQPAELGDSAMYLCASSSGGLAGNTGELFFGEGSRLTVL.

V is TRBV27 and J is TRBJ1-2, with 9 bases fitting TRBD1. J was trimmed by 4 bases and V by 7 bases; bases with no gene match: 4. The germline gives CDR1 MNHEY, CDR2 SMNVEV (reference sequence). The CDR3 runs 13 residues. This CDR3 reads CASTRGQGYGYTF. CDR3 DNA sequence: TGTGCCAGCACCAGGGGACAGGGCTATGGCTACACCTTC.

Only one count was recorded for this clone. The chain carries TRBV5-1 and TRBJ2-1; 8 bases line up with TRBD2. The CDR3 has 17 amino acids. V lost 4 bases to trimming and J lost 4 bases; unmatched junction nucleotides: 13. Germline-derived CDR1 and CDR2 are SGHRS and YFSETQ. The CDR3 DNA is TGCGCCAGCAGCAAAACAACCGGGACTAGGGCTTACAATGAGCAGTTCTTC. Protein sequence: CASSKTTGTRAYNEQFF.

V is TRBV13 and J is TRBJ2-2; D is uncertain. CDR3 size: 13 residues. Trimming pared 1 base from V and 7 bases from J, leaving 7 bases between. Germline lookup yields CDR1 PRHDT and CDR2 FYEKMQ (reference sequence). CDR3 region: CASSLDPGGELFF. CDR3 nucleotide sequence: TGTGCCAGCAGCTTAGACCCCGGCGGGGAGCTGTTTTTT.

The CDR3 loop reads CSVASQGGQPQHF. In DNA, the CDR3 is TGCAGCGTTGCATCACAGGGTGGGCAGCCCCAGCATTTT. The V call is TRBV29-1, the J call TRBJ1-5; possible D gene TRBD1, 6 bases. V shed 4 bases and J shed 7 bases, with 14 bases lying between them. Germline CDR1 SQVTM, CDR2 ANQGSEA. The CDR3 consists of 13 residues.

V gene TRBV27 combines with J gene TRBJ2-7, with D possibly TRBD2 on 5 matching bases. The CDR3 covers 14 residues. Germline V gene data show CDR1 as MNHEY and CDR2 as SMNVEV (reference sequence). V lost 4 bases and J lost 0, with 10 bases in between. CDR3 DNA: TGTGCCAGCAGTTCGCCTAGCAGCTCCTACGAGCAGTACTTC. As protein: CASSSPSSSYEQYF.

The chain is built from TRBV29-1 and TRBJ1-1; 8 nucleotides align to TRBD1. The V gene's germline CDR1 is SQVTM and CDR2 ANQGSEA. This CDR3 has 13 amino acids. The V and J ends lost 6 bases and 6 bases, in that order; junction bases with no gene match: 9. CDR3 DNA: TGCAGCGTAGGAGACAGGGGCTCGGCTGAAGCTTTCTTT. Amino acids: CSVGDRGSAEAFF.

This chain links TRBV29-1 with TRBJ2-3; 10 bases are a match to TRBD1. Germline-derived CDR1 and CDR2 are SQVTM and ANQGSEA. The CDR3 spans 14 residues. V gave up 6 bases and J gave up 3 bases; unmatched junction bases: 6. CDR3 bases: TGCAGCGTCGGGACAGGGGAAGGGACAGATACGCAGTATTTT. It specifies CSVGTGEGTDTQYF.

V is TRBV10-1 and J is TRBJ2-1; no definite D call. Trimming removed 3 bases from V and 10 bases from J, with 10 bases in between. The length of the CDR3 is 12 residues. Germline V gene lookup returns CDR1 WNHNN and CDR2 SYGVQD (reference sequence). In DNA form, the CDR3 reads TGCGCCAGCAGTGATAGCCTGCCCGAGCAGTTCTTC. This translates into CASSDSLPEQFF.

The chain couples TRBV5-1 to TRBJ2-7, with 8 positions matching TRBD1. Germline-derived CDR1 and CDR2 are SGHRS and YFSETQ. Trimming at V came to 2 bases and at J to 2 bases, leaving 3 bases not matched to a gene. This CDR3 is built from 14 residues. CDR3 in amino acids: CASSFKQGAYEQYF. The CDR3 DNA reads as TGCGCCAGCAGCTTTAAACAGGGGGCCTACGAGCAGTACTTC.

CDR3 sequence (DNA): TGCGCCAGCAGTCCGGTAGCGGGGGCCTCAGGGAATGAGCAGTTCTTC. It yields the protein CASSPVAGASGNEQFF. The J gene is TRBJ2-1, the V gene TRBV5-1; 9 bases match TRBD2. With 5 bases clipped from V and 7 bases from J, the junction kept 13 bases outside the gene matches. The CDR3 has 16 residues. CDR1 and CDR2 from the germline V gene are SGHRS and YFSETQ.

The chain joins TRBV7-9 to TRBJ1-2; TRBD1 matches at 7 bases. Unmatched junction bases numbered 6, after V lost 5 bases and J lost 3 bases. Germline V gene data show CDR1 as SEHNR and CDR2 as FQNEAQ (reference sequence). The CDR3 is made up of 14 amino acids. In DNA form, the CDR3 reads TGTGCCAGCAGCCGACGGGACAGAGACTATGGCTACACCTTC. Residues: CASSRRDRDYGYTF.

This clone was detected only once. The chain joins TRBV11-2 to TRBJ2-2, with a weak D call TRBD1 (6 bases). This CDR3 comprises 17 residues. Trimming shortened V by 5 bases and J by 4 bases, and 20 bases separated the two germline ends. From germline, CDR1 is SGHAT and CDR2 FQNNGV. The CDR3 protein is CASSLHRERALTGELFF. The CDR3 DNA sequence: TGTGCCAGCAGCCTGCACAGGGAGAGGGCCCTCACCGGGGAGCTGTTTTTT.

The chain recombines TRBV29-1 with TRBJ1-2, with TRBD1 matching 10 bases. CDR3 size: 13 residues. Trimming removed 6 bases from V and 2 bases from J; junction bases left unmatched: 3. The germline gives CDR1 SQVTM, CDR2 ANQGSEA. The CDR3 DNA is TGCAGCGTCCAGGACAGGGGGAACTATGGCTACACCTTC. Protein sequence: CSVQDRGNYGYTF.

V is TRBV27 and J is TRBJ2-1; the match to TRBD2 covers 9 bases. CDR3 length: 15 amino acids. CDR1 is MNHEY and CDR2 is SMNVEV in the germline V gene (reference sequence). V dropped 5 bases and J dropped 15; count of bases not matched to a gene: 17. The DNA of the CDR3 is TGTGCCAGCAGTCCGTATTTAGCGGGGGAAAGGGGGCGGTTCTTC. This encodes CASSPYLAGERGRFF.

The genes are TRBV9 and TRBJ2-3; no clear D. The V gene lost 5 bases and the J gene lost 2 bases, with 18 bases spanning the gap. CDR3 length: 16 amino acids. Germline lookup yields CDR1 SGDLS and CDR2 YYNGEE. CDR3 residues: CASRPNFGGTTDTQYF. DNA for the CDR3: TGTGCCAGCAGACCGAACTTTGGCGGAACCACAGATACGCAGTATTTT.

This chain uses TRBV6-7 with TRBJ1-2, with 7 bases matching TRBD1. TRBV6-7 is an ORF for which the function is uncertain. CDR3 length equals 18 residues. V shed 8 bases, J shed 4 bases, and the junction held 22 bases outside the gene matches. CDR3 bases: TGTGCCAGCGGACCCAACCTGGGGGTAGGGGGCCGGGGCTATGGCTACACCTTC. Protein sequence: CASGPNLGVGGRGYGYTF.

V is TRBV27 and J is TRBJ2-1; D remains ambiguous. Trimming took 3 bases from V and 3 from J, leaving 6 bases between them. The CDR3 length is 13 residues. Germline CDR1 and CDR2: MNHEY and SMNVEV (reference sequence). The CDR3 protein is CASSFLGYNEQFF. CDR3 nucleotides: TGTGCCAGCAGTTTTCTAGGCTACAATGAGCAGTTCTTC.

The chain links TRBV29-1 to TRBJ1-2; 12 bases map to TRBD1. The CDR3 has 14 amino acids. Germline V lookup: CDR1 SQVTM, CDR2 ANQGSEA. With V trimmed by 4 bases and J by 6 bases, 6 bases remained unmatched. In DNA form, the CDR3 reads TGCAGCGTTGTCCCCGGGACAGGGGGCGATGGCTACACCTTC. It translates to CSVVPGTGGDGYTF.